This T cell receptor beta chain was captured by sequencing in a study of glioma-infiltrating T cells after dendritic cell vaccination. Time point specified: after dendritic cell vaccination, including at tumor progression/relapse. Sequencing was performed with immunoSEQ multiplex PCR; in TCRdb, only in-frame clones are kept and a portion is missing. Among over 75,000 clones listed, about 81% were seen once. This CDR3 spans 15 amino acids. The trim removed 2 bases at V and 4 bases at J, leaving 5 bases unmatched. Germline CDR1 SGHTA, CDR2 FQGNSA. Turning to this clone: Its cognate antigen is unknown.

Findings of the study overall: Higher pretreatment TIL content predicted longer progression-free time and survival. Survival was not directly related to TCR clonality in these patients.

The TCR originated in a human donor with glioblastoma. The sequenced sample was blood, obtained after dendritic cell vaccination. This sequence joins TRBV7-2 and TRBJ2-7; 10 bases map to TRBD2. CDR3 DNA sequence: TGTGCCAGCAGCTTAAGCGGGGGGGCGAAATACGAGCAGTACTTC. Translated: CASSLSGGAKYEQYF.